This note documents a single T cell receptor (beta chain) sequence. Preparation of the TCRbeta library used unique molecular identifiers. TCRdb redid the calling of the PCR reads with MiXCR, one entry per CDR3 protein. The sample records about 980,000 distinct CDR3 sequences, about 30% being singletons. This specimen comes from a study of T-cell reconstitution after alpha-beta-depleted transplantation in children. Germline CDR1 reads SEHNR; CDR2 reads FQNEAQ (reference sequence). Trimming took 3 bases from V and 5 from J, leaving 14 bases between them. The CDR3 runs to 15 residues. The receptor comes from a boy under two years old who had a stem cell transplant for SCID, so the T cells may come from the graft donor. V gene TRBV7-9 combines with J gene TRBJ2-1, with TRBD1 as a possible D gene (6 bases). Sequenced here: PBMCs, mostly from graft donor cells, sampled 360 days after TCRalphabeta/CD19-depleted stem cell transplant. The chain's CDR3 is CASSFSLGGNNEQFF. Here the CDR3 DNA reads TGTGCCAGCAGCTTCTCCTTAGGGGGAAACAATGAGCAGTTCTTC.